This T cell receptor (beta chain) was profiled in a study of blood T cell repertoires in COVID-19. The overall study: COVID-19 samples collected from the United States, Italy and Spain covered acute and convalescent phases.

Patients from Seattle were sampled longitudinally, starting during active infection. In the original analysis: Researchers report that nucleated cell counts were estimated from reference gene primer amplification. Data came from immunoSEQ multiplex PCR; TCRdb stores just in-frame clones and leaves some out. The V and J calls and clone size come from that table; D and trimming were worked out from the DNA. In the table there are approximately 190,000 clones, 82% of which are singletons. This clone has only a few counts. Germline V CDR1 and CDR2: SGDLS, YYNGEE. The CDR3 has 13 residues. The ends were cut back, 0 bases at V and 3 bases at J, with 7 bases in the middle.

The gene calls are TRBV9 and TRBJ2-7; D call uncertain. Material for sequencing was peripheral blood. The receptor was derived from a woman aged 55 to 70 with COVID-19, enrolled during active disease. In nucleotides, the CDR3 is TGTGCCAGCAGCGTAGGAAGCAACTACGAGCAGTACTTC. It is translated as CASSVGSNYEQYF.